The source of this TCR beta chain is a study of control samples from healthy donors and cancer patients. Clones were sequenced by immunoSEQ multiplex PCR, and TCRdb holds only the in-frame ones, with some missing. The sample records more than 50,000 clones, approximately 85% being singletons. The CDR3 is 13 residues long. Trimming removed 3 bases at V and 0 bases at J, with 5 bases between. Germline lookup yields CDR1 GTSNPN and CDR2 SVGIG (reference sequence). V usage is TRBV30 and J usage is TRBJ2-2, with unresolved D. This clonotype originated in a man in his forties in good health. The sequenced material came from blood. The CDR3 here is CAWRFANTGELFF. CDR3 coding DNA: TGTGCCTGGAGGTTCGCGAACACCGGGGAGCTGTTTTTT.